Listed below are T cell receptor beta chains from one sample, sequenced in a study of cytomegalovirus exposure and HLA in healthy donors. Produced via immunoSEQ multiplex PCR; TCRdb's table is partial and in-frame only. This sample contains around 140,000 clones. The sample was PBMCs. The receptors come from a male donor in good health and CMV-seronegative. Each CDR3 is given with its conserved first and last residue. Fields, in order: V gene, D gene, J gene, CDR3 DNA, CDR3 protein. D genes are given only for firm matches.

>TRBV7-9|NA|TRBJ1-3
TGTGCCAGCAGCTTAGGGGCAGGGACTGGAAACACCATATATTTT
CASSLGAGTGNTIYF
>TRBV7-7|NA|TRBJ2-1
TGTGCCAGCAGCTTAGTAGGTAGCGGAGAGAAATTCTTC
CASSLVGSGEKFF
>TRBV25-1|NA|TRBJ2-1
TGTGCCAGCAGTGACGTCGCTAGCGAGTACAATGAGCAGTTCTTC
CASSDVASEYNEQFF
>TRBV9|TRBD2|TRBJ2-5
TGTGCCAGCAGCGTCTTTGGTAGCGGGGGACGGGAGACCCAGTACTTC
CASSVFGSGGRETQYF
>TRBV7-9|NA|TRBJ2-5
TGTGCCAGCAGGCCCACCGGGGAAGAGACCCAGTACTTC
CASRPTGEETQYF
>TRBV14|NA|TRBJ2-7
TGTGCCAGCAGCCAAGATATGGCACGCAGATACGAGCAGTACTTC
CASSQDMARRYEQYF
>TRBV7-3|TRBD2|TRBJ2-1
TGTGCCAGCAGCTTAACCCCCGAACTAGCGGCCAACAATGAGCAGTTCTTC
CASSLTPELAANNEQFF
>TRBV28|TRBD2|TRBJ2-7
TGTGCCACCGTGGGACTAGCCGAGGGGGAGCAGTACTTC
CATVGLAEGEQYF
>TRBV9|TRBD2|TRBJ2-1
TGTGCCAGCAGCGGGACTAGGGGCTACAATGAGCAGTTCTTC
CASSGTRGYNEQFF
>TRBV7-2|TRBD1|TRBJ2-2
TGTGCCAGCAGCCCCCAGGGACAGGGAGGGAGCCGGGAGCTGTTTTTT
CASSPQGQGGSRELFF
>TRBV9|TRBD2|TRBJ2-3
TGTGCCAGCAGTGCTAGGACTAGATTCACAGATACGCAGTATTTT
CASSARTRFTDTQYF
>TRBV5-1|NA|TRBJ1-1
TGCGCCAGCAGAAACGGGGGTTCGGCTTTCTTT
CASRNGGSAFF
>TRBV5-6|NA|TRBJ2-2
TGTGCCAGCAACGAACGACGGACTTGGAACACCGGGGAGCTGTTTTTT
CASNERRTWNTGELFF
>TRBV19|NA|TRBJ1-2
TGTGCCAGTAGTATCCCCGGGATACCCCTTGGAGGCTACACCTTC
CASSIPGIPLGGYTF
>TRBV6-1|NA|TRBJ1-1
TGTGCCAGCAGTGAAGCCGGGACTGAAGCTTTCTTT
CASSEAGTEAFF
>TRBV27|TRBD2|TRBJ2-4
TGTGCCAGCAGTTATACAGGGGCGGGGGGGGCCAAAAACATTCAGTACTTC
CASSYTGAGGAKNIQYF
>TRBV27|NA|TRBJ2-3
TGTGCCAGTAAACGGGCAGATACGCAGTATTTT
CASKRADTQYF
>TRBV29-1|TRBD1|TRBJ1-5
TGCAGCGTTGTCAGGGGGGACGGGCCCCAGCATTTT
CSVVRGDGPQHF
>TRBV9|NA|TRBJ2-5
TGTGCCAGCAGCGTAGTTGGAGGGCAGGCGTATGAGACCCAGTACTTC
CASSVVGGQAYETQYF
>TRBV10-3|NA|TRBJ1-2
TGTGCCACCCTACAGGAAGGCTACACCTTC
CATLQEGYTF
>TRBV27|TRBD1|TRBJ1-2
TGTGCCAGCAGACCCCAGGGGGCCTTCAACTATGGCTACACCTTC
CASRPQGAFNYGYTF
>TRBV7-9|NA|TRBJ2-7
TGTGCCAGCAGCTTGGGCCAGCCCTACGAGCAGTACTTC
CASSLGQPYEQYF
>TRBV28|NA|TRBJ2-7
TGTGCCAGCAGTAGCAGGGTGTCCTACGAGCAGTACTTC
CASSSRVSYEQYF
>TRBV5-1|NA|TRBJ1-1
TGCGCCAGCAGCTTGGTACACAGTGTCACTGAAGCTTTCTTT
CASSLVHSVTEAFF
>TRBV5-1|NA|TRBJ2-5
TGCGCCAGCAGCTTGCAGGGTCGAGAGACCCAGTACTTC
CASSLQGRETQYF
>TRBV29-1|NA|TRBJ1-2
TGCAGCGTGACACTCAACTATGGCTACACCTTC
CSVTLNYGYTF
>TRBV18|NA|TRBJ2-3
TGTGCCAGCTCACGCGACATTGTCACAGATACGCAGTATTTT
CASSRDIVTDTQYF
>TRBV15|NA|TRBJ1-1
TGTGCCACCAGCGTTGGACAGTTGAACACTGAAGCTTTCTTT
CATSVGQLNTEAFF
>TRBV4-3|TRBD1|TRBJ2-1
TGCGCCAGCAGCCAAGATCCACTGAGGGGGCCAAGTTACAATGAGCAGTTCTTC
CASSQDPLRGPSYNEQFF